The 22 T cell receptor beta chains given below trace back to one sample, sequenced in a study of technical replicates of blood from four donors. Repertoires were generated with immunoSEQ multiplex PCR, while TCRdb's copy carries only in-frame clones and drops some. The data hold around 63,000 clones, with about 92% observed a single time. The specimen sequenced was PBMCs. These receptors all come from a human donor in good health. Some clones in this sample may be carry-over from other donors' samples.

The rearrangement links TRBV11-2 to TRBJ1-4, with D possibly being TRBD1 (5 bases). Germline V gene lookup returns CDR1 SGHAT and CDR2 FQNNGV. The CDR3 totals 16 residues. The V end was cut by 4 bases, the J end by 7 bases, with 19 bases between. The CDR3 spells CASSSSPGGSGEKLFF. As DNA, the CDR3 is TGTGCCAGCAGCTCCTCCCCTGGGGGGTCCGGTGAAAAACTGTTTTTT.

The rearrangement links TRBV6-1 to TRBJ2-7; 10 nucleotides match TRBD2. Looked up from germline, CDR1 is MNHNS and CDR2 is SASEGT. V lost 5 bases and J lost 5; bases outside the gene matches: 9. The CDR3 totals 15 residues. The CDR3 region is CASSPKTSGYDEQYF. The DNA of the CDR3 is TGTGCCAGCAGTCCTAAGACTAGCGGGTATGACGAGCAGTACTTC.

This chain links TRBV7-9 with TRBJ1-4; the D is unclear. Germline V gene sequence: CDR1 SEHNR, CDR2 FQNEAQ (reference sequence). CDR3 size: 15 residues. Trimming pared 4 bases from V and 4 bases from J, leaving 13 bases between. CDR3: CASSSYVGLNEKLFF. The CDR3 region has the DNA TGTGCCAGCAGCTCGTACGTAGGACTTAATGAAAAACTGTTTTTT.

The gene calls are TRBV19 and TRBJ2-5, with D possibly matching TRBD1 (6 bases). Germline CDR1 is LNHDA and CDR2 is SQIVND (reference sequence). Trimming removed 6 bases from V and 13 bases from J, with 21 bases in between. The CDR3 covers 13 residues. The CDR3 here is CASSEGTTVTRYF. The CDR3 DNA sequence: TGTGCCAGTAGCGAAGGGACAACGGTGACGCGGTACTTC.

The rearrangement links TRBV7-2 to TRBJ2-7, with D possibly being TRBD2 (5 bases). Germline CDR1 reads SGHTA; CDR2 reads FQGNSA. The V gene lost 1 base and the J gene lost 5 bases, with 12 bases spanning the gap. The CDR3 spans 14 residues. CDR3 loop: CASSLGFSADEQYF. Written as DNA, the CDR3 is TGTGCCAGCAGCTTAGGGTTTAGCGCTGACGAGCAGTACTTC.

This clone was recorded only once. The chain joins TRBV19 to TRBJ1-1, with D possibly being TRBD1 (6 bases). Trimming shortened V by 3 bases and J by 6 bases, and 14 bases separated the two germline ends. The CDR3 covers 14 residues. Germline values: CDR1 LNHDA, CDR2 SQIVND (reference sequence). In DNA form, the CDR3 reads TGTGCCAGTAGTATCTTCGACAGGATGCCTGAAGCTTTCTTT. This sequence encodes CASSIFDRMPEAFF. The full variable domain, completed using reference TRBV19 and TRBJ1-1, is DGGITQSPKYLFRKEGQNVTLSCEQNLNHDAMYWYRQDPGQGLRLIYYSQIVNDFQKGDIAEGYSVSREKKESFPLTVTSAQKNPTAFYLCASSIFDRMPEAFFGQGTRLTVV.

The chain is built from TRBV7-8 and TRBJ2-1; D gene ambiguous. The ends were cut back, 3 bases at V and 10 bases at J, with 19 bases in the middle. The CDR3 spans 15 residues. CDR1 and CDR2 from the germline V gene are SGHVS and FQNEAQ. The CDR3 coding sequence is TGTGCCAGCAGCTTTAGCTCTACAATGCCCCTGGAGCAGTTCTTC. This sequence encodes CASSFSSTMPLEQFF.

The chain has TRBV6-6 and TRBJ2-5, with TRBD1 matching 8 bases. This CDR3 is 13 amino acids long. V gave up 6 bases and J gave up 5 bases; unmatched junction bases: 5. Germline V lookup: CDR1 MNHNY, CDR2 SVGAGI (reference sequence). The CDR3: CASSRGTGETQYF. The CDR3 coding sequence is TGTGCCAGCAGCCGCGGGACAGGCGAGACCCAGTACTTC.

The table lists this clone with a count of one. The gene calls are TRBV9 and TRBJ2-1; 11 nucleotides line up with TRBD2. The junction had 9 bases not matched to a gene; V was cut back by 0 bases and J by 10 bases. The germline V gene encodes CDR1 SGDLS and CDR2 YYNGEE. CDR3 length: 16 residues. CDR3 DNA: TGTGCCAGCAGCGTAGAATTAGCGGGGGGGCCCCAAGAGCAGTTCTTC. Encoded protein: CASSVELAGGPQEQFF. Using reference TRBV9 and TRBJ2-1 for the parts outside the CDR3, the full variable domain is DSGVTQTPKHLITATGQRVTLRCSPRSGDLSVYWYQQSLDQGLQFLIQYYNGEERAKGNILERFSAQQFPDLHSELNLSSLELGDSALYFCASSVELAGGPQEQFFGPGTRLTVL.

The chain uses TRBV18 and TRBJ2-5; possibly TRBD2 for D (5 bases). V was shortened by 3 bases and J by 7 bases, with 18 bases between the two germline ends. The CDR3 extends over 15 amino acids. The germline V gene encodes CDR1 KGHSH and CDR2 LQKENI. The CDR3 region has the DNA TGTGCCAGCTCACCCCAGCCGAGAGCGGCGGGGACCCAGTACTTC. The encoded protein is CASSPQPRAAGTQYF. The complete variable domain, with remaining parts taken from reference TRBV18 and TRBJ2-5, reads NAGVMQNPRHLVRRRGQEARLRCSPMKGHSHVYWYRQLPEEGLKFMVYLQKENIIDESGMPKERFSAEFPKEGPSILRIQQVVRGDSAAYFCASSPQPRAAGTQYFGPGTRLLVL.

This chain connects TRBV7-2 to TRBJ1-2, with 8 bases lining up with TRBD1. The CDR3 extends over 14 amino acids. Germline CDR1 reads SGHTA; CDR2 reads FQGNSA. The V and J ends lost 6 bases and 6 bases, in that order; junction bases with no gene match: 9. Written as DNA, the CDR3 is TGTGCCAGCAGTCCGACAGGGGAGAACCATGGCTACACCTTC. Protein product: CASSPTGENHGYTF. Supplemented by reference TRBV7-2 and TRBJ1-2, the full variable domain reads GAGVSQSPSNKVTEKGKDVELRCDPISGHTALYWYRQSLGQGLEFLIYFQGNSAPDKSGLPSDRFSAERTGGSVSTLTIQRTQQEDSAVYLCASSPTGENHGYTFGSGTRLTVV.

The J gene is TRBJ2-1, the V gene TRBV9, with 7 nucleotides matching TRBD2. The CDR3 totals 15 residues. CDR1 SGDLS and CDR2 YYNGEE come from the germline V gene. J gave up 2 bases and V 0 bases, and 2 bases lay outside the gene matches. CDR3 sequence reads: CASSVGGGAYNEQFF. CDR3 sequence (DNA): TGTGCCAGCAGCGTAGGGGGGGGAGCCTACAATGAGCAGTTCTTC.

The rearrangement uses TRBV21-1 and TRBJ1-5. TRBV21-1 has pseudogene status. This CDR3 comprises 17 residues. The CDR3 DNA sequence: TGTGCCAGCACCCTAGACGTGAGGAGGGGAAGTCATCAGCCCCAGCATTTT. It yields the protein CASTLDVRRGSHQPQHF.

The CDR3 reads CAWTEFSAPSTDTQYF. CDR3 sequence (DNA): TGTGCCTGGACTGAATTTAGCGCGCCTAGCACAGATACGCAGTATTTT. The J gene is TRBJ2-3, the V gene TRBV30; a weak D match, TRBD2 (5 bases). The germline V gene has CDR1 GTSNPN and CDR2 SVGIG (reference sequence). V gave up 4 bases and J gave up 0 bases, with 17 bases separating them. CDR3 size: 16 residues.

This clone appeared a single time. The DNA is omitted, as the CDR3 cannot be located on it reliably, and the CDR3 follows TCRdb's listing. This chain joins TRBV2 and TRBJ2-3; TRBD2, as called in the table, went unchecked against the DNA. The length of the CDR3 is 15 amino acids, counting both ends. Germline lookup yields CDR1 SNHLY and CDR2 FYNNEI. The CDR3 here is CASSTSWTAGNTQYF.

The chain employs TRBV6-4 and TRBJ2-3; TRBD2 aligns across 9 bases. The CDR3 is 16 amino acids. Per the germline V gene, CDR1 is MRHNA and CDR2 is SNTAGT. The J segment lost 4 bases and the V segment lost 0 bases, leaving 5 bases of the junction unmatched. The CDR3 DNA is TGTGCCAGCAGTGACTCGGCGGGGGGGCTCCCAGATACGCAGTATTTT. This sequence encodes CASSDSAGGLPDTQYF.

Here the CDR3 reads CASSLVVTSGGKETQYF. The CDR3 DNA reads as TGTGCCAGCAGCTTGGTAGTGACTAGCGGGGGAAAAGAGACCCAGTACTTC. The rearrangement links TRBV5-6 to TRBJ2-5; 12 nucleotides align to TRBD2. The CDR3 has 17 amino acids. Germline values: CDR1 SGHDT, CDR2 YYEEEE. With 0 bases clipped from V and 3 bases from J, the junction kept 6 bases outside the gene matches.

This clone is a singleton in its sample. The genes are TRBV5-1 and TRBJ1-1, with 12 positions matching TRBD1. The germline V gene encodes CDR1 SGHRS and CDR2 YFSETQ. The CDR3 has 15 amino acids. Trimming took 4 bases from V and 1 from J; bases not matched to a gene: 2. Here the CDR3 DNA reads TGCGCCAGCAGCCCGGGACAGGGGGCGAACACTGAAGCTTTCTTT. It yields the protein CASSPGQGANTEAFF.

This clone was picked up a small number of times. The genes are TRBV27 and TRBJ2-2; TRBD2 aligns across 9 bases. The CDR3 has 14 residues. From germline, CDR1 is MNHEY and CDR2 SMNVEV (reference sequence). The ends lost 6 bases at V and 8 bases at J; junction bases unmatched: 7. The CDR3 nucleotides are TGTGCCAGCAGGGGGGGGACTAGCTGGGGGGAGCTGTTTTTT. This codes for CASRGGTSWGELFF.

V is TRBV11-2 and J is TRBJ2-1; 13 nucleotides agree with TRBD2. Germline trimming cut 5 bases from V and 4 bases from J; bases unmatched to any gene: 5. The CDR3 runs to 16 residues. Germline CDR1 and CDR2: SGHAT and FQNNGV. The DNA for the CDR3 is TGTGCCAGCAGCGGATGGGGACTAGCGGGATACAATGAGCAGTTCTTC. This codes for CASSGWGLAGYNEQFF.

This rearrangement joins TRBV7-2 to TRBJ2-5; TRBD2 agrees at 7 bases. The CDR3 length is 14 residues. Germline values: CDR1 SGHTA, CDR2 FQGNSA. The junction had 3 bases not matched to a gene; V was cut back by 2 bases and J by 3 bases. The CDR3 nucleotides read TGTGCCAGCAGCTTAACGGCGGGGGAAGAGACCCAGTACTTC. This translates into CASSLTAGEETQYF.

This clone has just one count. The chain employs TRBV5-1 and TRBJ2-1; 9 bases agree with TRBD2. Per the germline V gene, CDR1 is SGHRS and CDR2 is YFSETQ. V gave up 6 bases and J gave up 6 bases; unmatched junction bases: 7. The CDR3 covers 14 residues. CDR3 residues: CASTLGTSSNEQFF. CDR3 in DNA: TGCGCCAGCACCCTCGGGACTAGCTCCAATGAGCAGTTCTTC.